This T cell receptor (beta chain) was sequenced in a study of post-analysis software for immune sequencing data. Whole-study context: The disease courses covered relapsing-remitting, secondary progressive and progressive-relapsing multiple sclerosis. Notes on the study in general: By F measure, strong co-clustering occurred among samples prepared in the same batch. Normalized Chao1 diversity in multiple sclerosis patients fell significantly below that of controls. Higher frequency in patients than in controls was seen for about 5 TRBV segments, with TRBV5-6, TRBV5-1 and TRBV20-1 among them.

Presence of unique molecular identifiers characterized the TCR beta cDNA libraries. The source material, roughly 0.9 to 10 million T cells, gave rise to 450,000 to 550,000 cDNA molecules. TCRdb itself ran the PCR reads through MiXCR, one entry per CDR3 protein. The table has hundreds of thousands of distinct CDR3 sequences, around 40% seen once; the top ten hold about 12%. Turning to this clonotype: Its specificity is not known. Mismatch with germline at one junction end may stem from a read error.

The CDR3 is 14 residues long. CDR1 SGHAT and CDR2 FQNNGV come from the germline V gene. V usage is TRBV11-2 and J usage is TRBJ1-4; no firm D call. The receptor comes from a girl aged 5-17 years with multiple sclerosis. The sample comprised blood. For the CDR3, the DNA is TGTGCCAGCAGCCTAGACTATGTTGGGGAAAAACTGTTTTTT. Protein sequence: CASSLDYVGEKLFF.